Presented here are 10 T cell receptor beta chains from one specimen sequenced in a study of identical twins. TCRdb called the 5' RACE reads again in MiXCR, with one record for every CDR3 protein. The sample shows 450,000 or so distinct CDR3 sequences, approximately 24% of them seen only once. The same data also went into a second study, on T cells expressing NK-cell markers.

Sequenced material: CD4+ T cells sorted from blood. Receptors originate from a young woman in good health.

This clonotype was counted only a few times. J is TRBJ2-3 and V is TRBV9; 7 bases match TRBD2. The germline gives CDR1 SGDLS, CDR2 YYNGEE. The CDR3 has 17 amino acids. Trimming cost V 4 bases and J 4 bases; bases outside gene matches: 15. The DNA of the CDR3 is TGTGCCAGCAGCCTTTCCTCGGGACTATCTTTCGCAGATACGCAGTATTTT. This sequence encodes CASSLSSGLSFADTQYF. The variable domain in full, completed from reference TRBV9 and TRBJ2-3, reads DSGVTQTPKHLITATGQRVTLRCSPRSGDLSVYWYQQSLDQGLQFLIQYYNGEERAKGNILERFSAQQFPDLHSELNLSSLELGDSALYFCASSLSSGLSFADTQYFGPGTRLTVL.

This rearrangement joins TRBV7-9 to TRBJ1-2; TRBD1 is a possible D gene (5 bases). CDR3 length: 14 residues. V was shortened by 2 bases and J by 6 bases, with 13 bases between the two germline ends. CDR1 and CDR2 from the germline V gene are SEHNR and FQNEAQ (reference sequence). The CDR3 reads CASSLIGRGNGYTF. Written as DNA, the CDR3 is TGTGCCAGCAGCTTAATCGGTAGGGGAAATGGCTACACCTTC. The entire variable domain, with the rest obtained from reference TRBV7-9 and TRBJ1-2, is as follows: DTGVSQNPRHKITKRGQNVTFRCDPISEHNRLYWYRQTLGQGPEFLTYFQNEAQLEKSRLLSDRFSAERPKGSFSTLEIQRTEQGDSAMYLCASSLIGRGNGYTFGSGTRLTVV.

This clonotype appeared a single time. CDR3 nucleotides: TGTGCCAGCAGCCTAGAACTTGGGCTAGCGGTGAATGAGCAGTTCTTC. Its protein product is CASSLELGLAVNEQFF. This chain uses TRBV3-1 with TRBJ2-1; 7 positions agree with TRBD2. This CDR3 has 16 amino acids. Germline lookup yields CDR1 LGHDT and CDR2 YNNKEL (reference sequence). The junction had 13 bases not matched to a gene; V was cut back by 4 bases and J by 7 bases.

This clonotype has only a few counts. V is TRBV2 and J is TRBJ1-1, with D possibly matching TRBD1 (6 bases). The CDR3 length is 11 residues. CDR1 and CDR2 from the germline V gene are SNHLY and FYNNEI. The V end lost 3 bases, the J end lost 7 bases, and 6 bases lay between the germline ends. The CDR3 DNA is TGTGCCAGCAGTGAGGACAGTGAAGCTTTCTTT. Amino acid sequence: CASSEDSEAFF. Full variable domain (remainder filled in from reference TRBV2 and TRBJ1-1): EPEVTQTPSHQVTQMGQEVILRCVPISNHLYFYWYRQILGQKVEFLVSFYNNEISEKSEIFDDQFSVERPDGSNFTLKIRSTKLEDSAMYFCASSEDSEAFFGQGTRLTVV.

This clonotype turned up a few times. The rearrangement joins TRBV5-8 to TRBJ1-4; the match to TRBD1 covers 9 bases. The J segment lost 3 bases and the V segment lost 4 bases, leaving 7 bases of the junction unmatched. CDR1 SGHTS and CDR2 YDEGEE come from the germline V gene. This CDR3 is 16 amino acids long. CDR3: CASSHGQGKANEKLFF. In nucleotides, the CDR3 is TGTGCCAGCAGCCATGGACAGGGGAAGGCTAATGAAAAACTGTTTTTT.

The chain joins TRBV7-3 to TRBJ2-6, with D possibly being TRBD1 (5 bases). V shed 1 base and J shed 1 base, with 8 bases lying between them. Germline CDR1 reads SGHTA; CDR2 reads FQGTGA. The CDR3 consists of 16 residues. The chain's CDR3 is CASSLRAGSGANVLTF. CDR3 sequence (DNA): TGTGCCAGCAGCTTAAGGGCAGGGTCTGGGGCCAACGTCCTGACTTTC. Filled out from reference TRBV7-3 and TRBJ2-6, the complete variable domain reads GAGVSQTPSNKVTEKGKYVELRCDPISGHTALYWYRQSLGQGPEFLIYFQGTGAADDSGLPNDRFFAVRPEGSVSTLKIQRTERGDSAVYLCASSLRAGSGANVLTFGAGSRLTVL.

This clonotype was counted a few times. The chain employs TRBV6-2 or TRBV6-3 and TRBJ2-1, with D tentatively TRBD1 (5 bases). The CDR3 extends over 12 amino acids. From germline, CDR1 is MNHEY and CDR2 SVGEGT. The V end lost 6 bases, the J end lost 16 bases, and 19 bases lay between the germline ends. As DNA, the CDR3 is TGTGCCAGCAGCGAGACGCCAAGGGGCCCTTTCTTC. Its protein product is CASSETPRGPFF.

The chain recombines TRBV20-1 with TRBJ2-7; D unresolved. Germline assignment: CDR1 DFQATT and CDR2 SNEGSKA (reference sequence). This CDR3 is 13 amino acids long. V was pared by 1 base and J by 3 bases, with 10 bases between. The CDR3 is CSARGAWRYEQYF. The CDR3 nucleotides read TGCAGTGCTAGAGGGGCTTGGCGCTACGAGCAGTACTTC.

This clonotype was observed a handful of times. The gene calls are TRBV6-5 and TRBJ1-1, with D unclear. The germline CDR1 and CDR2 sequences are MNHEY and SVGAGI. This CDR3 spans 14 amino acids. Trimming stripped 2 bases from V and 5 bases from J, with 12 bases between. The CDR3 protein is CASSYKGVTTEAFF. Written as DNA, the CDR3 is TGTGCCAGCAGTTACAAGGGAGTTACGACTGAAGCTTTCTTT.

The rearrangement links TRBV12-3 or TRBV12-4 to TRBJ1-1; TRBD1 agrees at 12 bases. V gave up 6 bases and J gave up 7 bases; unmatched junction bases: 6. The CDR3 consists of 14 residues. The DNA of the CDR3 is TGTGCCAGCAGACGGGACAGGGGGCTGAATGAAGCTTTCTTT. Translation: CASRRDRGLNEAFF.